The 2 T cell receptor beta chains below come from one sample, sequenced in a study of cytomegalovirus exposure and HLA in healthy donors. Both 60 Vbeta primers and 13 Jbeta primers went into the PCR. Some clones are missing from TCRdb's copy, which holds only in-frame ones; the method was immunoSEQ multiplex PCR. The repertoire has approximately 100,000 clones, 60% to 80% of them found once; the top ten carry around 5%. The source material was PBMCs. The receptor set was obtained from a woman between 18 and 30 years old in good health and CMV-seropositive.

The rearrangement links TRBV4-1 to TRBJ1-2; 7 positions match TRBD1. V was clipped by 3 bases and J by 5 bases; unmatched bases: 6. The V gene's germline CDR1 is MGHRA and CDR2 YSYEKL. The CDR3 totals 14 residues. CDR3 DNA: TGCGCCAGCAGCCAGCCGACAGGGATATATGGCTACACCTTC. Its protein is CASSQPTGIYGYTF.

Notes on this clone: The same CDR3 also results from other DNA sequences found in this sample. The genes are TRBV4-3 and TRBJ2-2, with D possibly matching TRBD2 (5 bases). The CDR3 has 13 amino acids. V lost 3 bases, J lost 8 bases, and 10 bases lay in between. Per the germline V gene, CDR1 is LGHNA and CDR2 is YSLEER. Written as DNA, the CDR3 is TGCGCCAGCAGCCAGGACTCGGGAGGGGAGCTGTTTTTT. Amino acids: CASSQDSGGELFF.